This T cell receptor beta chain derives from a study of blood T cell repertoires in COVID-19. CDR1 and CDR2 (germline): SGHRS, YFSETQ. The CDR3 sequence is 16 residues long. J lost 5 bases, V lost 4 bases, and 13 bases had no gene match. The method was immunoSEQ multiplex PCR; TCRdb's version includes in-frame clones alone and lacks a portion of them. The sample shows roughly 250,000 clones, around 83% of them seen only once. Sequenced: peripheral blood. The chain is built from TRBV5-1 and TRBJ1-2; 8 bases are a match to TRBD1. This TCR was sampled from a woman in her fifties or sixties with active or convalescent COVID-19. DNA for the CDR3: TGCGCCAGCAGCCCGGGCACAGGGGGGTCGCGGTATGGCTACACCTTC. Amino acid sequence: CASSPGTGGSRYGYTF. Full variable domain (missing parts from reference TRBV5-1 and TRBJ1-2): KAGVTQTPRYLIKTRGQQVTLSCSPISGHRSVSWYQQTPGQGLQFLFEYFSETQRNKGNFPGRFSGRQFSNSRSEMNVSTLELGDSALYLCASSPGTGGSRYGYTFGSGTRLTVV.